This entry is about one T cell receptor beta chain. The assay was immunoSEQ multiplex PCR, and TCRdb's table has in-frame clones only and misses some. Among approximately 120,000 clones listed, around 80% were seen once. The data are from a study of blood T cell repertoires in COVID-19. Background on the study: Specimens from acute and convalescent COVID-19 originated in the United States, Italy and Spain. PBMCs, B-cell-depleted T cells, or T cells provided the cDNA or gDNA that made up the material.

Sequenced input: peripheral blood. The sequence was obtained from a woman in her fifties or sixties with acute or convalescent COVID-19.

CDR3 sequence: CASSLSHSRERPGETQYF. The CDR3 DNA reads as TGTGCCAGCAGCTTATCACATAGCCGGGAGAGGCCCGGGGAGACCCAGTACTTC. V and J are TRBV7-9 and TRBJ2-5; D possibly corresponds to TRBD2 (6 bases). Trimming took off 2 bases at V and 5 bases at J, with 24 bases between the two ends. The CDR3 is 18 residues long. The V gene's germline CDR1 is SEHNR and CDR2 FQNEAQ (reference sequence).